These 5 T cell receptor beta chains share one sample of origin, sequenced in a study of cytomegalovirus exposure and HLA in healthy donors. TCRdb's copy holds only in-frame clones and misses some; the assay was immunoSEQ multiplex PCR. The data contain about 83,000 clones, 96% of them singletons. What was sequenced was PBMCs. These receptor sequences come from a woman between 18 and 29 years old in good health and CMV-seronegative.

This clone is a singleton in its sample. The rearrangement joins TRBV28 to TRBJ2-7; a possible D gene is TRBD2 (5 bases). The CDR3 is made up of 12 amino acids. Per the germline V gene, CDR1 is MDHEN and CDR2 is SYDVKM. V lost 6 bases and J 7 bases, leaving 13 bases between the germline ends. CDR3 loop: CASSTSSGEQYF. The CDR3 bases are TGTGCCAGCAGCACCTCCTCGGGGGAGCAGTACTTC.

This chain uses TRBV10-2 with TRBJ1-2, with a tentative D call TRBD1 (6 bases). The germline CDR1 and CDR2 sequences are WSHSY and SAAADI. Trimming took off 5 bases at V and 4 bases at J, with 20 bases between the two ends. The CDR3 totals 16 residues. The DNA of the CDR3 is TGCGCCAGCAGTCAGGGTTTGTCAGGGGTTTTCTATGGCTACACCTTC. Translating gives CASSQGLSGVFYGYTF.

CDR3 amino acids: CASSTGQKLYGYTF. CDR3 nucleotide sequence: TGTGCCAGCAGCACTGGACAGAAACTCTATGGCTACACCTTC. V and J are TRBV9 and TRBJ1-2; D is perhaps TRBD1 (6 bases). V lost 4 bases to trimming and J lost 4 bases, with 14 bases between them. Germline-derived CDR1 and CDR2 are SGDLS and YYNGEE. This CDR3 has 14 amino acids.

The rearrangement joins TRBV6-5 to TRBJ2-5; the D gene is possibly TRBD2 (5 bases). Germline V gene data show CDR1 as MNHEY and CDR2 as SVGAGI. This CDR3 comprises 14 residues. V was pared by 0 bases and J by 3 bases, with 8 bases between. CDR3: CASSYSGREETQYF. The DNA for the CDR3 is TGTGCCAGCAGTTACTCAGGGCGGGAAGAGACCCAGTACTTC.

The chain has TRBV7-9 and TRBJ1-2; 8 bases align to TRBD1. Germline V CDR1 and CDR2: SEHNR, FQNEAQ (reference sequence). Germline trimming cut 3 bases from V and 6 bases from J; bases unmatched to any gene: 3. The CDR3 covers 13 residues. In nucleotides, the CDR3 is TGTGCCAGCAGCTTGTCACAGGGGGATGGCTACACCTTC. Its protein product is CASSLSQGDGYTF.